This T cell receptor beta chain came from a study of shared clonotypes between healthy human individuals. Turning to the study itself: In total, the donors were a couple of women and a few men aged 18 to 49.

The run depth of the assay was deep. In the sorted-subset replicate PCRs, 200 ng DNA, around 32,000 T cell genomes, was used. Data came from immunoSEQ multiplex PCR; TCRdb stores just in-frame clones and leaves some out. There are roughly 810,000 clones in the sample; about 96% occur only once, and about 0.25% lies in the top ten. Naive-designated CD8 cells lacked CD45RO, were positively enriched for CCR7, and omitted terminally differentiated effector memory CD45RA+ cells. The CDR3 totals 14 residues. The germline gives CDR1 MGHDK, CDR2 SYGVNS. V gave up 2 bases and J gave up 5 bases, with 12 bases separating them.

The receptor comes from a man younger than 40 in good health. The sample consisted of naive CD8+ T cells sorted from blood. The rearrangement links TRBV25-1 to TRBJ1-1, with D uncertain. CDR3 in DNA: TGTGCCAGCAGTGAAAAGGTTGTGGGTACTGAAGCTTTCTTT. As protein: CASSEKVVGTEAFF. Full variable domain (outside the CDR3, taken from reference TRBV25-1 and TRBJ1-1): EADIYQTPRYLVIGTGKKITLECSQTMGHDKMYWYQQDPGMELHLIHYSYGVNSTEKGDLSSESTVSRIRTEHFPLTLESARPSHTSQYLCASSEKVVGTEAFFGQGTRLTVV.